The entry below describes one T cell receptor (beta chain). Its target is unknown. Profiled with immunoSEQ multiplex PCR; TCRdb holds only in-frame clones, not every one. Altogether 70,000 or so clones are present, about 93% being singletons, with the ten largest covering around 1.9%. This sample is part of a study of cytomegalovirus exposure and HLA in healthy donors. Study-wide findings and caveats: The listing of roughly 160 TCR beta chains classed them as cytomegalovirus-associated. CMV antigen specificity of a few CMV-associated chains was confirmed in vitro. According to a later analysis, TCR clusters from the first cohort tended to co-occur in the roughly 110 validation repertoires.

Germline values: CDR1 MGHRA, CDR2 YSYEKL. V shed 4 bases and J 5 bases; nucleotides not matched to a gene: 7. The CDR3 consists of 14 residues. The chain employs TRBV4-1 and TRBJ1-2; 7 bases map to TRBD1. The source of this sequence is a woman in her late teens or twenties in good health and CMV-seropositive. The sample was PBMCs. DNA of the CDR3: TGCGCCAGCAGCCTGACCGGGACAGAATATGGCTACACCTTC. Translated: CASSLTGTEYGYTF.